What follows are 27 T cell receptor beta chains derived from one specimen sequenced in a study of blood T cell repertoires in COVID-19 (dated by TCRdb to 2020 to 2022). Receptors were amplified or captured by the immunoSEQ multiplex PCR assay. Imported from immuneACCESS, the table was reduced by TCRdb to in-frame sequences with V and J called. These copies leave out some clones; in studies compared against another copy, an unresolved V gene accounts for under half, and the cause of the remainder is not known. The sample table holds some 530,000 clones, of which approximately 83% were seen once. Roughly 3.2% of the sample comes from the top ten. Sequenced input: peripheral blood. The receptors derive from a human donor in a cohort sampled during active COVID-19.

The genes are TRBV24-1 and TRBJ1-2; tentatively, D is TRBD1 (5 bases). V lost 9 bases, J lost 3 bases, and 13 bases lay in between. This CDR3 region has 13 residues. The germline CDR1 and CDR2 sequences are KGHDR and SFDVKD. CDR3 protein: CATSGGSDYGYTF. CDR3 nucleotides: TGTGCCACCTCCGGGGGTTCAGACTATGGCTACACCTTC.

J is TRBJ2-1 and V is TRBV5-1; D unclear. Germline V gene data show CDR1 as SGHRS and CDR2 as YFSETQ. The CDR3 consists of 14 residues. The V and J ends lost 0 bases and 9 bases respectively, with 13 bases between them. CDR3 in amino acids: CASSLVVVGSEQFF. The DNA of the CDR3 is TGCGCCAGCAGCTTGGTAGTAGTGGGCAGTGAGCAGTTCTTC.

This clone was seen just once. The V gene is TRBV4-2, the J gene TRBJ1-3; D is possibly TRBD1 (5 bases). This CDR3 region has 16 residues. Germline loops: CDR1 LGHNA, CDR2 YNFKEQ. Trimming removed 0 bases from V and 2 bases from J, with 11 bases in between. In DNA, the CDR3 is TGTGCCAGCAGCCAAGACCCCGCAGGGACTGGAAACACCATATATTTT. The encoded protein is CASSQDPAGTGNTIYF.

The rearrangement links TRBV20-1 to TRBJ1-1; D gene unclear. Germline V CDR1 and CDR2: DFQATT, SNEGSKA (reference sequence). V lost 3 bases and J 3 bases, leaving 11 bases between the germline ends. The CDR3 length is 13 residues. CDR3 protein: CSASQWPDTEAFF. As DNA, the CDR3 is TGCAGTGCTAGTCAATGGCCCGACACTGAAGCTTTCTTT.

The chain recombines TRBV4-1 with TRBJ2-4, with D possibly matching TRBD1 (5 bases). Germline values: CDR1 MGHRA, CDR2 YSYEKL. V was trimmed by 0 bases and J by 3 bases, leaving 6 bases between them. The CDR3 has 14 residues. The CDR3 is CASSQEGDKNIQYF. The CDR3 DNA reads TGCGCCAGCAGCCAAGAAGGGGACAAAAACATTCAGTACTTC.

As DNA, the CDR3 is TGTGCCAGCAGCTTAGGGAGGGCGAGTAATGAGCAGTTCTTC. As protein: CASSLGRASNEQFF. V is TRBV11-3 and J is TRBJ2-1, with TRBD2 as a possible D gene (6 bases). V lost 1 base, J lost 7 bases, and 11 bases lay in between. Looked up from germline, CDR1 is SGHNT and CDR2 is YENEEA. This CDR3 spans 14 amino acids.

This clone was picked up one time. This CDR3 is also generated by other DNA sequences in the sample. The chain employs TRBV19 and TRBJ2-7; D gene uncertain. Trimming left V 1 base short and J 0 bases short, with 7 bases between. In germline, CDR1 is LNHDA, CDR2 SQIVND (reference sequence). The CDR3 contains 14 residues. The CDR3 DNA is TGTGCCAGTAGTATAGTTGGCAGCTCCTACGAGCAGTACTTC. It encodes CASSIVGSSYEQYF.

Of note for this clone: The identical CDR3 is also encoded by other nucleotide sequences in the sample. The chain links TRBV7-2 to TRBJ1-2, with D maybe TRBD1 (6 bases). The CDR3 sequence is 13 residues long. The V gene's germline CDR1 is SGHTA and CDR2 FQGNSA. Trimming left V 1 base short and J 3 bases short, with 6 bases between. The CDR3 DNA reads TGTGCCAGCAGCTTAGGACAGGACTATGGCTACACCTTC. Encoded protein: CASSLGQDYGYTF.

This clone was detected once. The chain employs TRBV7-3 and TRBJ1-4, with 9 bases fitting TRBD1. Germline V gene lookup returns CDR1 SGHTA and CDR2 FQGTGA. V shed 2 bases and J 7 bases; nucleotides not matched to a gene: 5. The CDR3 length is 15 residues. The CDR3 reads CASSLGTGRGEKLFF. CDR3 in DNA: TGTGCCAGCAGCTTAGGGACAGGGAGGGGTGAAAAACTGTTTTTT.

The chain is built from TRBV11-2 and TRBJ1-1; 7 nucleotides agree with TRBD1. The V gene end was trimmed by 4 bases and the J gene end by 2 bases; junction bases not matched to a gene: 7. Germline V gives CDR1 SGHAT, CDR2 FQNNGV. CDR3 length: 15 amino acids. CDR3 in amino acids: CASSSQGTANTEAFF. CDR3 coding DNA: TGTGCCAGCAGCTCCCAAGGGACAGCAAACACTGAAGCTTTCTTT.

This chain joins TRBV7-9 and TRBJ2-3; 7 bases match TRBD2. The V segment lost 1 base and the J segment 4 bases; nucleotides outside the gene matches: 2. CDR3 length: 14 amino acids. Germline lookup yields CDR1 SEHNR and CDR2 FQNEAQ (reference sequence). CDR3 protein: CASSLGTSSDTQYF. CDR3 DNA sequence: TGTGCCAGCAGCTTAGGGACTAGTTCAGATACGCAGTATTTT. Full variable domain (missing parts from reference TRBV7-9 and TRBJ2-3): DTGVSQNPRHKITKRGQNVTFRCDPISEHNRLYWYRQTLGQGPEFLTYFQNEAQLEKSRLLSDRFSAERPKGSFSTLEIQRTEQGDSAMYLCASSLGTSSDTQYFGPGTRLTVL.

This clone showed up just a few times. This chain connects TRBV12-3 or TRBV12-4 to TRBJ1-5, with D possibly being TRBD1 (5 bases). Deletions cut 7 bases from V and 0 bases from J, with 7 bases between. The CDR3 contains 13 residues. The CDR3 region has the DNA TGTGCCAGCACAGGGTATAGCAATCAGCCCCAGCATTTT. Protein product: CASTGYSNQPQHF.

This chain connects TRBV3-1 (or the pseudogene TRBV3-2) to TRBJ2-3, with 12 bases that match TRBD2. This CDR3 is built from 16 residues. Germline loops: CDR1 LGHDT, CDR2 YNNKEL (reference sequence). V lost 5 bases, J lost 1 base, and 4 bases stayed unmatched. In nucleotides, the CDR3 is TGTGCCAGCAGCTTTCGGACTAGCGGGGGCACAGATACGCAGTATTTT. It specifies CASSFRTSGGTDTQYF.

V usage is TRBV18 and J usage is TRBJ2-7, with TRBD1 matching over 7 bases. Germline V gene lookup returns CDR1 KGHSH and CDR2 LQKENI. The CDR3 sequence is 14 residues long. V shed 3 bases, J shed 2 bases, and the junction held 4 bases outside the gene matches. The CDR3 region is CASSPGQQTYEQYF. DNA of the CDR3: TGTGCCAGCTCACCGGGACAGCAGACCTACGAGCAGTACTTC.

Only a few counts were recorded for this clone. The chain has TRBV19 and TRBJ2-2; D is perhaps TRBD2 (5 bases). The CDR3 runs 13 residues. V shed 10 bases and J shed 7 bases, with 16 bases lying between them. Germline V gene sequence: CDR1 LNHDA, CDR2 SQIVND (reference sequence). The CDR3 reads CATRGQRVGELFF. DNA of the CDR3: TGTGCCACTCGGGGTCAGCGCGTCGGGGAGCTGTTTTTT. The full variable domain, rest sourced from reference TRBV19 and TRBJ2-2, is DGGITQSPKYLFRKEGQNVTLSCEQNLNHDAMYWYRQDPGQGLRLIYYSQIVNDFQKGDIAEGYSVSREKKESFPLTVTSAQKNPTAFYLCATRGQRVGELFFGEGSRLTVL.

The chain links TRBV7-2 to TRBJ2-3, with 7 bases fitting TRBD1. Germline V gives CDR1 SGHTA, CDR2 FQGNSA. The length of the CDR3 is 15 residues. V was pared by 3 bases and J by 0 bases, with 3 bases of the junction left unmatched. CDR3 nucleotides: TGTGCCAGCAGCTTGAACAGGGGTAGCACAGATACGCAGTATTTT. Translated: CASSLNRGSTDTQYF.

The V call is TRBV4-1, the J call TRBJ2-3, with 7 bases matching TRBD2. V was pared by 4 bases and J by 6 bases, with 13 bases of the junction left unmatched. CDR3 length: 16 amino acids. Germline V gene sequence: CDR1 MGHRA, CDR2 YSYEKL. CDR3 loop: CASSLGGGFSGDTQYF. As DNA, the CDR3 is TGCGCCAGCAGCCTTGGCGGGGGATTTAGTGGGGATACGCAGTATTTT.

The chain combines TRBV6-6 with TRBJ1-1; TRBD1 is a possible D gene (6 bases). Trimming shortened V by 5 bases and J by 0 bases, and 13 bases separated the two germline ends. Germline V gene sequence: CDR1 MNHNY, CDR2 SVGAGI (reference sequence). CDR3 length equals 15 residues. CDR3 sequence (DNA): TGTGCCAGCAGTAAAATCACAGGGTTGAACACTGAAGCTTTCTTT. As protein: CASSKITGLNTEAFF.

The table lists this clone with a few counts. The CDR3 nucleotides read TGTGCCAGCAGTCCCCCGGGACAGATTAATTCACCCCTCCACTTT. Translated, it gives CASSPPGQINSPLHF. The rearrangement uses TRBV27 and TRBJ1-6, with 7 bases aligning to TRBD1. The germline CDR1 and CDR2 sequences are MNHEY and SMNVEV (reference sequence). The CDR3 runs 15 residues. V trimming: 5 bases; J trimming: 6 bases; junction bases outside the gene matches: 7.

The count of this clone is one. This chain links TRBV3-1 (or the pseudogene TRBV3-2) with TRBJ2-7; 8 bases fit TRBD1. The V segment lost 2 bases and the J segment 5 bases; nucleotides outside the gene matches: 11. Germline CDR1 and CDR2: LGHDT and YNNKEL (reference sequence). This CDR3 has 16 amino acids. DNA for the CDR3: TGTGCCAGCAGCCAACTAACAGGGGGTGAAGTGCACGAGCAGTACTTC. It encodes CASSQLTGGEVHEQYF.

In its sample, this clone was seen a few times. The chain combines TRBV7-8 with TRBJ1-4, with 10 nucleotides matching TRBD1. The V gene end was trimmed by 5 bases and the J gene end by 7 bases; junction bases not matched to a gene: 4. The germline V gene has CDR1 SGHVS and CDR2 FQNEAQ. The CDR3 spans 14 residues. CDR3 nucleotide sequence: TGTGCCAGCAGCGCGGGGGACAGGGGTGAAAAACTGTTTTTT. Amino acid sequence: CASSAGDRGEKLFF.

This rearrangement joins TRBV18 to TRBJ1-1, with TRBD1 identical over 9 bases. The CDR3 is 16 residues long. The V gene's germline CDR1 is KGHSH and CDR2 LQKENI. J gave up 1 base and V 2 bases, and 5 bases lay outside the gene matches. CDR3 region: CASSPSRTGANTEAFF. The CDR3 DNA reads TGTGCCAGCTCACCAAGTAGGACAGGGGCGAACACTGAAGCTTTCTTT.

This rearrangement joins TRBV6-5 to TRBJ1-6; a possible D gene is TRBD1 (6 bases). CDR1 is MNHEY and CDR2 is SVGAGI in the germline V gene. Trimming took off 8 bases at V and 4 bases at J, with 9 bases between the two ends. This CDR3 region has 13 residues. Here the CDR3 reads CASLQGYNSPLHF. The CDR3 bases are TGTGCCAGCCTGCAGGGGTATAATTCACCCCTCCACTTT.

V usage is TRBV5-1 and J usage is TRBJ2-6; tentatively, D is TRBD2 (5 bases). The length of the CDR3 is 14 residues. The germline V and J ends were trimmed by 6 bases and 2 bases, with 9 bases remaining between them. The V gene's germline CDR1 is SGHRS and CDR2 YFSETQ. For the CDR3, the DNA is TGCGCCAGCAAGAGGGTACCTGGGGCCAACGTCCTGACTTTC. Amino acid sequence: CASKRVPGANVLTF. The full variable domain, with the rest looked up from reference TRBV5-1 and TRBJ2-6, is KAGVTQTPRYLIKTRGQQVTLSCSPISGHRSVSWYQQTPGQGLQFLFEYFSETQRNKGNFPGRFSGRQFSNSRSEMNVSTLELGDSALYLCASKRVPGANVLTFGAGSRLTVL.

This chain joins TRBV5-1 and TRBJ1-1; possible D gene TRBD1, 6 bases. Looked up from germline, CDR1 is SGHRS and CDR2 is YFSETQ. Trimming removed 5 bases at V and 0 bases at J, with 8 bases between. The CDR3 sequence is 13 residues long. DNA of the CDR3: TGCGCCAGCAGTCAGGGGATGAACACTGAAGCTTTCTTT. Translation: CASSQGMNTEAFF. The full variable domain, with the rest looked up from reference TRBV5-1 and TRBJ1-1, is KAGVTQTPRYLIKTRGQQVTLSCSPISGHRSVSWYQQTPGQGLQFLFEYFSETQRNKGNFPGRFSGRQFSNSRSEMNVSTLELGDSALYLCASSQGMNTEAFFGQGTRLTVV.

This clone occurred a few times. This sample also contains other DNA sequences that code for the same CDR3. The chain joins TRBV2 to TRBJ1-1; 7 nucleotides line up with TRBD1. Germline loops: CDR1 SNHLY, CDR2 FYNNEI. Germline trimming cut 5 bases from V and 2 bases from J; bases unmatched to any gene: 2. The CDR3 totals 13 residues. The CDR3, as DNA: TGTGCCAGCAGTAGACAGGGTAACACTGAAGCTTTCTTT. This gives the protein CASSRQGNTEAFF.

This chain links TRBV11-2 with TRBJ2-3; perhaps TRBD2 as D (6 bases). Germline V gene lookup returns CDR1 SGHAT and CDR2 FQNNGV. This CDR3 is built from 16 residues. Trimming left V 1 base short and J 3 bases short, with 14 bases between. Here the CDR3 reads CASSLGGGRITDTQYF. The CDR3 DNA is TGTGCCAGCAGCTTAGGAGGAGGGAGAATTACAGATACGCAGTATTTT.